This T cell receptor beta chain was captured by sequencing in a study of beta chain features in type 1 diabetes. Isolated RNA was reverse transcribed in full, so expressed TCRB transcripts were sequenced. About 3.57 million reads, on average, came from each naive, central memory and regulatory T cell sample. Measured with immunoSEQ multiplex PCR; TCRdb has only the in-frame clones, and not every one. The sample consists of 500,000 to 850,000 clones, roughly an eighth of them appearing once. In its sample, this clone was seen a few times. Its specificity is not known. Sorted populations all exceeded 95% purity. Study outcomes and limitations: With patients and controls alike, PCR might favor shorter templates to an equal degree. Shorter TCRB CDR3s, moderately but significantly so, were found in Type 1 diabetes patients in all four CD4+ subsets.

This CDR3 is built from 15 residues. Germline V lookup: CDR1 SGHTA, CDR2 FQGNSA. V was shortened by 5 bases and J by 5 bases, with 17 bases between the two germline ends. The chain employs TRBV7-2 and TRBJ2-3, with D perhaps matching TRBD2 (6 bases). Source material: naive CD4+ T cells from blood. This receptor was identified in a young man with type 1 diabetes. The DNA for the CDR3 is TGTGCCAGCAGCCCCCGGGCGGGGCGCGGAGATACGCAGTATTTT. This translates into CASSPRAGRGDTQYF.